The rows below give T cell receptor beta chains drawn from one sample of a study of cytomegalovirus exposure and HLA in healthy donors. Produced via immunoSEQ multiplex PCR; TCRdb's table is partial and in-frame only. This table holds roughly 50,000 clones. The sequencing input was PBMCs. The origin of the receptors is a middle-aged man in good health and CMV-seropositive. CDR3s leave out the opening cysteine and the closing phenylalanine or tryptophan. The D gene is left open where the match is weak.

V,D,CDR3
TRBV10-3,TRBD1,ATTADRTTDTQY
TRBV11-3,TRBD2,ASSPWDRREGVTGELF
TRBV27,TRBD2,ASSSPGGLKF
TRBV27,TRBD1,ASSSGQGITTNEKLF
TRBV7-3,TRBD1,ASSFSGGTYNEQF
TRBV19,TRBD2,ASSRYGTSGYNEQF
TRBV29-1,.,SVHSPDTGELF
TRBV27,.,ASSLSSYSNQPQH
TRBV10-2,TRBD2,ASSESASGYTDTQY
TRBV6-5,.,ASSYGGFLEQY
TRBV7-8,TRBD1,ASSSLAGGDGELF